A selection of T cell receptor beta chains follows, all from one sample in a study of blood T cell repertoires in COVID-19. Only in-frame clones appear in the TCRdb table, and some are missing; sequencing was by immunoSEQ multiplex PCR. The repertoire holds fewer than 200,000 clones, with 65% to 85% as singletons. The specimen sequenced was peripheral blood. These receptor sequences come from a woman older than 75 with active or convalescent COVID-19. The CDR3 runs from the conserved cysteine through the conserved F or W. Each record gives: D gene, clone size, J gene, CDR3 length, V gene, CDR3 DNA, CDR3 protein. D genes are given only for firm matches. Clone size is not always given. Where it is, it says once, few, many or a class for expanded clones.

d_call: NA; clone_size: NA; j_call: TRBJ2-7; cdr3_length: 10; v_call: TRBV20-1; cdr3_nt: TGCAGTGCTAGACGGGAACTGCAGTACTTC; cdr3_aa: CSARRELQYF
d_call: NA; clone_size: NA; j_call: TRBJ1-6; cdr3_length: 15; v_call: TRBV5-1; cdr3_nt: TGCGCCAGCAGCAGTGCCGGGACTGGCACCCGCCCGCTCCACTTT; cdr3_aa: CASSSAGTGTRPLHF
d_call: TRBD1; clone_size: NA; j_call: TRBJ1-5; cdr3_length: 15; v_call: TRBV2; cdr3_nt: TGTGCCAGCAGTGATAGCTTGACAGGGGTTCAGCCCCAGCATTTT; cdr3_aa: CASSDSLTGVQPQHF
d_call: TRBD1; clone_size: NA; j_call: TRBJ1-3; cdr3_length: 19; v_call: TRBV3-1/TRBV3-2; cdr3_nt: TGTGCCAGCAGCTTCAGGAGGACAGGGGGCGCCGGGGCTGGAAACACCATATATTTT; cdr3_aa: CASSFRRTGGAGAGNTIYF
d_call: TRBD2; clone_size: NA; j_call: TRBJ2-1; cdr3_length: 20; v_call: TRBV9; cdr3_nt: TGTGCCAGCAGCTCCCCCAAACTAGCGGGGGGGTTCCCTTCCTACAATGAGCAGTTCTTC; cdr3_aa: CASSSPKLAGGFPSYNEQFF
d_call: TRBD2; clone_size: NA; j_call: TRBJ2-3; cdr3_length: 14; v_call: TRBV9; cdr3_nt: TGTGCCAGCAGCGTAGCGGGGGGGCAAGATACGCAGTATTTT; cdr3_aa: CASSVAGGQDTQYF
d_call: NA; clone_size: NA; j_call: TRBJ1-3; cdr3_length: 16; v_call: TRBV4-3; cdr3_nt: TGCGCCAGCAGCCAAGAACAGGGCTTTTATGGAAACACCATATATTTT; cdr3_aa: CASSQEQGFYGNTIYF
d_call: NA; clone_size: NA; j_call: TRBJ2-7; cdr3_length: 16; v_call: TRBV7-9; cdr3_nt: TGTGCCAGCAGCCCTCCAATAGCAGGGGAGTCCTACGAGCAGTACTTC; cdr3_aa: CASSPPIAGESYEQYF
d_call: NA; clone_size: NA; j_call: TRBJ1-2; cdr3_length: 15; v_call: TRBV11-2; cdr3_nt: TGTGCCAGCAGCTCAGAGCGGGGACCTAACTATGGCTACACCTTC; cdr3_aa: CASSSERGPNYGYTF
d_call: TRBD1; clone_size: NA; j_call: TRBJ2-2; cdr3_length: 15; v_call: TRBV9; cdr3_nt: TGTGCCAGCGGAGAACAGGGGACGAACACCGGGGAGCTGTTTTTT; cdr3_aa: CASGEQGTNTGELFF
d_call: NA; clone_size: NA; j_call: TRBJ2-1; cdr3_length: 15; v_call: TRBV27; cdr3_nt: TGTGCCAGCAGTACCTGGGCAGGGTCCCTCAATGAGCAGTTCTTC; cdr3_aa: CASSTWAGSLNEQFF
d_call: TRBD1; clone_size: NA; j_call: TRBJ1-5; cdr3_length: 14; v_call: TRBV7-9; cdr3_nt: TGTGCCAGCAGCCTAGGGACAGAGAATCAGCCCCAGCATTTT; cdr3_aa: CASSLGTENQPQHF
d_call: NA; clone_size: once; j_call: TRBJ2-3; cdr3_length: 15; v_call: TRBV28; cdr3_nt: TGTGCCAGCAGTTTGGGACTCGGGGGCACAGATACGCAGTATTTT; cdr3_aa: CASSLGLGGTDTQYF
d_call: TRBD1; clone_size: NA; j_call: TRBJ1-2; cdr3_length: 12; v_call: TRBV18; cdr3_nt: TGTGCCACTCAGAACAGGGGCTATGGCTACACCTTC; cdr3_aa: CATQNRGYGYTF
d_call: NA; clone_size: NA; j_call: TRBJ2-5; cdr3_length: 13; v_call: TRBV11-2; cdr3_nt: TGTGCCAGCAGCATCAGGGGTCAAGAGACCCAGTACTTC; cdr3_aa: CASSIRGQETQYF
d_call: TRBD1; clone_size: once; j_call: TRBJ1-5; cdr3_length: 14; v_call: TRBV19; cdr3_nt: TGTGCCAGTAACCTGGAGGGGGCCGGAGCGCCCCAGCATTTT; cdr3_aa: CASNLEGAGAPQHF
d_call: TRBD1; clone_size: NA; j_call: TRBJ2-1; cdr3_length: 17; v_call: TRBV7-2; cdr3_nt: TGTGCCAGCAACCCCCGAGCCGGGACAGGGGGGATGAATGAGCAGTTCTTC; cdr3_aa: CASNPRAGTGGMNEQFF
d_call: NA; clone_size: NA; j_call: TRBJ1-1; cdr3_length: 12; v_call: TRBV5-4; cdr3_nt: TGTGCCAGCAGCTTGGACAGCCTTGAAGCTTTCTTT; cdr3_aa: CASSLDSLEAFF
d_call: TRBD2; clone_size: NA; j_call: TRBJ2-5; cdr3_length: 16; v_call: TRBV18; cdr3_nt: TGTGCCAGCTCACCGACTAGCGGGGGGACCCAAGAGACCCAGTACTTC; cdr3_aa: CASSPTSGGTQETQYF
d_call: NA; clone_size: many; j_call: TRBJ2-2; cdr3_length: 11; v_call: TRBV9; cdr3_nt: TGTGCCAGCAGCACCAGCGGGGAGCTGTTTTTT; cdr3_aa: CASSTSGELFF
d_call: TRBD2; clone_size: NA; j_call: TRBJ2-7; cdr3_length: 15; v_call: TRBV5-6; cdr3_nt: TGTGCCAGCAGCTTTGGGCTAGCGGGGGGTGCCGAGCAGTACTTC; cdr3_aa: CASSFGLAGGAEQYF
d_call: TRBD1; clone_size: NA; j_call: TRBJ1-2; cdr3_length: 14; v_call: TRBV19; cdr3_nt: TGTGCCAGTACCAGGGGGGCGGCTAACTATGGCTACACCTTC; cdr3_aa: CASTRGAANYGYTF
d_call: NA; clone_size: NA; j_call: TRBJ1-4; cdr3_length: 15; v_call: TRBV2; cdr3_nt: TGTGCCAGCAGTTACCCCAGGGTATTTAATGAAAAACTGTTTTTT; cdr3_aa: CASSYPRVFNEKLFF
d_call: TRBD2; clone_size: NA; j_call: TRBJ2-1; cdr3_length: 15; v_call: TRBV19; cdr3_nt: TGTGCCAGTAGTGTTCAGCGGGGCCACTACAATGAGCAGTTCTTC; cdr3_aa: CASSVQRGHYNEQFF
d_call: TRBD1; clone_size: NA; j_call: TRBJ2-1; cdr3_length: 15; v_call: TRBV27; cdr3_nt: TGTGCCAGCAGCCCCGGGACAGGGGTGAAGAATGAGCAGTTCTTC; cdr3_aa: CASSPGTGVKNEQFF
d_call: NA; clone_size: NA; j_call: TRBJ1-3; cdr3_length: 14; v_call: TRBV7-2; cdr3_nt: TGTGCCAGCAGCCCCGAGCGCTCTGGAAACACCATATATTTT; cdr3_aa: CASSPERSGNTIYF
d_call: NA; clone_size: NA; j_call: TRBJ2-5; cdr3_length: 15; v_call: TRBV9; cdr3_nt: TGTGCCAGCAGCCTCACCGAGGGTGGGTGGGAGACCCAGTACTTC; cdr3_aa: CASSLTEGGWETQYF
d_call: TRBD1; clone_size: NA; j_call: TRBJ2-1; cdr3_length: 16; v_call: TRBV27; cdr3_nt: TGTGCCAGCAGTTCAATCGACAGGGGCTCCTACAATGAGCAGTTCTTC; cdr3_aa: CASSSIDRGSYNEQFF
d_call: TRBD1; clone_size: NA; j_call: TRBJ2-2; cdr3_length: 16; v_call: TRBV30; cdr3_nt: TGTGCCTGGAGTTCAGCCGGGACAGCGAACACCGGGGAGCTGTTTTTT; cdr3_aa: CAWSSAGTANTGELFF
d_call: NA; clone_size: NA; j_call: TRBJ1-2; cdr3_length: 11; v_call: TRBV6-2/TRBV6-3; cdr3_nt: TGTGCCAGCAGTTATCAGGGCGGCTACACCTTC; cdr3_aa: CASSYQGGYTF
d_call: TRBD1; clone_size: few; j_call: TRBJ2-3; cdr3_length: 13; v_call: TRBV3-1/TRBV3-2; cdr3_nt: TGTGCCAGCAGCCAAGATCCGGACAGGACGCAGTATTTT; cdr3_aa: CASSQDPDRTQYF
d_call: NA; clone_size: NA; j_call: TRBJ1-6; cdr3_length: 15; v_call: TRBV7-2; cdr3_nt: TGTGCCAGCAGCTTAGCGGGGGGGCTAGGGTCACCCCTCCACTTT; cdr3_aa: CASSLAGGLGSPLHF
d_call: TRBD1; clone_size: NA; j_call: TRBJ1-5; cdr3_length: 15; v_call: TRBV5-8; cdr3_nt: TGTGCCAGCAGCACGCGGACAGGGGGTACGAAACCCCAGCATTTT; cdr3_aa: CASSTRTGGTKPQHF
d_call: TRBD1; clone_size: NA; j_call: TRBJ1-2; cdr3_length: 15; v_call: TRBV2; cdr3_nt: TGTGCCAGCAGTAACACAGGGGACCCTCGCTATGGCTACACCTTC; cdr3_aa: CASSNTGDPRYGYTF
d_call: NA; clone_size: NA; j_call: TRBJ2-2; cdr3_length: 11; v_call: TRBV2; cdr3_nt: TGTGCCAGCACGCGGGCCGGGGAGCTGTTTTTT; cdr3_aa: CASTRAGELFF
d_call: TRBD1; clone_size: NA; j_call: TRBJ1-1; cdr3_length: 17; v_call: TRBV18; cdr3_nt: TGTGCCAGCTCAAAATCACAACAGGGGACCATGAACACTGAAGCTTTCTTT; cdr3_aa: CASSKSQQGTMNTEAFF
d_call: TRBD1; clone_size: NA; j_call: TRBJ2-1; cdr3_length: 16; v_call: TRBV6-1; cdr3_nt: TGTGCCAGCAGTGCTAGGGACAGGGTTTCCTACAATGAGCAGTTCTTC; cdr3_aa: CASSARDRVSYNEQFF
d_call: TRBD1; clone_size: NA; j_call: TRBJ2-1; cdr3_length: 17; v_call: TRBV7-9; cdr3_nt: TGTGCCAGCAGCTTATCACAGGGGGGCACATCCTACAATGAGCAGTTCTTC; cdr3_aa: CASSLSQGGTSYNEQFF
d_call: TRBD1; clone_size: NA; j_call: TRBJ1-2; cdr3_length: 14; v_call: TRBV3-1/TRBV3-2; cdr3_nt: TGTGCCAGCAGCCAAGGAGGGGGCGGCTATGGCTACACCTTC; cdr3_aa: CASSQGGGGYGYTF
d_call: NA; clone_size: once; j_call: TRBJ1-6; cdr3_length: 14; v_call: TRBV6-2/TRBV6-3; cdr3_nt: TGTGCCAGCAGTTGGGGGCAGCGTAATTCACCCCTCCACTTT; cdr3_aa: CASSWGQRNSPLHF
d_call: TRBD2; clone_size: NA; j_call: TRBJ2-2; cdr3_length: 18; v_call: TRBV19; cdr3_nt: TGTGCCAGTAGTAAAAATCGGCTAGCGGGGGGTTTTCCCGGGGAGCTGTTTTTT; cdr3_aa: CASSKNRLAGGFPGELFF
d_call: TRBD2; clone_size: NA; j_call: TRBJ2-2; cdr3_length: 16; v_call: TRBV10-3; cdr3_nt: TGTGCCATCCGGACTAGCGGGGGGTATAACACCGGGGAGCTGTTTTTT; cdr3_aa: CAIRTSGGYNTGELFF
d_call: NA; clone_size: NA; j_call: TRBJ1-2; cdr3_length: 14; v_call: TRBV12-5; cdr3_nt: TGTGCTAGTGGTTCGCCTAACCAGCGCTATGGCTACACCTTC; cdr3_aa: CASGSPNQRYGYTF
d_call: NA; clone_size: NA; j_call: TRBJ1-3; cdr3_length: 16; v_call: TRBV10-3; cdr3_nt: TGTGCCATCAGTGGAAGTGGGGGCGAGGCGCGAAACACCATATATTTT; cdr3_aa: CAISGSGGEARNTIYF
d_call: NA; clone_size: NA; j_call: TRBJ1-1; cdr3_length: 14; v_call: TRBV29-1; cdr3_nt: TGCAGCGTCCTTTTTCTTGAGTCGAACACTGAAGCTTTCTTT; cdr3_aa: CSVLFLESNTEAFF
d_call: NA; clone_size: NA; j_call: TRBJ2-7; cdr3_length: 17; v_call: TRBV5-1; cdr3_nt: TGCGCCAGCAGCTTGGACTCCGGGACTGCGAGCTCCTACGAGCAGTACTTC; cdr3_aa: CASSLDSGTASSYEQYF
d_call: NA; clone_size: NA; j_call: TRBJ2-5; cdr3_length: 15; v_call: TRBV2; cdr3_nt: TGTGCCAGCAATCGACTAACCCGAGGCCAAGAGACCCAGTACTTC; cdr3_aa: CASNRLTRGQETQYF
d_call: NA; clone_size: NA; j_call: TRBJ1-3; cdr3_length: 12; v_call: TRBV19; cdr3_nt: TGTGCCACCCGGGGAGGGGCGAACACCATATATTTT; cdr3_aa: CATRGGANTIYF
d_call: NA; clone_size: NA; j_call: TRBJ1-3; cdr3_length: 14; v_call: TRBV6-5; cdr3_nt: TGTGCCAGCGAAAAGGGGCAGCTCGGAAACACCATATATTTT; cdr3_aa: CASEKGQLGNTIYF
d_call: TRBD1; clone_size: NA; j_call: TRBJ2-2; cdr3_length: 19; v_call: TRBV5-1; cdr3_nt: TGCGCCAGCAGCGCATCCGGGACAGGTCTAGTCTTGGACACCGGGGAGCTGTTTTTT; cdr3_aa: CASSASGTGLVLDTGELFF
d_call: NA; clone_size: once; j_call: TRBJ1-2; cdr3_length: 15; v_call: TRBV14; cdr3_nt: TGTGCCAGCAGCCCGACCCGACCAGGTCGGTATGGCTACACCTTC; cdr3_aa: CASSPTRPGRYGYTF
d_call: TRBD1; clone_size: NA; j_call: TRBJ1-2; cdr3_length: 12; v_call: TRBV29-1; cdr3_nt: TGCAGCGTTGAGACAGGGTCTTATGGCTACACCTTC; cdr3_aa: CSVETGSYGYTF
d_call: TRBD1; clone_size: NA; j_call: TRBJ1-1; cdr3_length: 14; v_call: TRBV27; cdr3_nt: TGTGCCAGCAGTTTAGTCGGACAGGGGACTGAAGCTTTCTTT; cdr3_aa: CASSLVGQGTEAFF